These 4 T cell receptor beta chains originate from one sample sequenced in a study of beta chain features in type 1 diabetes. Sequenced material consisted of expressed TCRB transcripts (all of the isolated RNA was reverse transcribed). TCRdb's copy holds only in-frame clones and misses some; the assay was immunoSEQ multiplex PCR. The table includes 200,000 to 250,000 clones, 9.6% detected once. Sequencing was done on a sample of naive CD4+ T cells from blood. These TCRs come from a woman aged 18-29 years in good health.

This sequence joins TRBV7-9 and TRBJ1-5; 7 nucleotides agree with TRBD1. V lost 5 bases to trimming and J lost 2 bases; unmatched junction nucleotides: 3. Looked up from germline, CDR1 is SEHNR and CDR2 is FQNEAQ (reference sequence). The CDR3 loop spans 14 amino acids. The CDR3 is CASSTDRGNQPQHF. CDR3 in DNA: TGTGCCAGCAGCACTGACAGGGGCAATCAGCCCCAGCATTTT.

This clone has a handful of counts. The chain is built from TRBV5-1 and TRBJ2-7; maybe TRBD1 (6 bases). The germline gives CDR1 SGHRS, CDR2 YFSETQ. The CDR3 runs 15 residues. V lost 5 bases and J 2 bases, leaving 17 bases between the germline ends. CDR3 residues: CASSPKGERAYEQYF. DNA of the CDR3: TGCGCCAGCAGTCCGAAGGGGGAAAGGGCCTACGAGCAGTACTTC.

This clone appeared a few times. The chain joins TRBV29-1 to TRBJ2-1; a possible D gene is TRBD1 (6 bases). The CDR3 has 11 amino acids. Germline CDR1 SQVTM, CDR2 ANQGSEA. V was shortened by 7 bases and J by 8 bases, with 12 bases between the two germline ends. This CDR3 is CSGNRADEQFF. CDR3 nucleotides: TGCAGCGGGAACAGGGCCGATGAGCAGTTCTTC.

This clone came up a few times. Here the CDR3 reads CATAERKGPGLYEQYF. The DNA of the CDR3 is TGTGCCACCGCGGAGAGGAAGGGGCCTGGCCTGTACGAGCAGTACTTC. The chain joins TRBV21-1 to TRBJ2-7; the table names TRBD1, a call not compared with the DNA. TRBV21-1 is given as a pseudogene. The CDR3 runs 16 residues.